At least ten counts were recorded for the clone carrying this TCR beta chain. Its antigen is undetermined. Researchers amplified the TCR beta CDR3 regions from RNA transcripts. RT-PCR in the first round (using the HTBI primer set) targeted the TCR CDR3. TCRdb itself ran the multiplex PCR reads through MiXCR, one entry per CDR3 protein. The data hold more than 450,000 distinct CDR3 sequences, with 15% to 20% observed a single time. The length of the CDR3 is 15 residues. The V end lost 1 base, the J end lost 7 bases, and 14 bases lay between the germline ends. Germline loops: CDR1 SGHAT, CDR2 FQNNGV. The sample is drawn from a study of T cells in Graves' hyperthyroidism and ophthalmopathy. Study-wide results and caveats: Appearing also in blood were most of the thyroid clonotypes expanded above 0.001.

This sequence originates from a man aged 35-49 years with Graves' ophthalmopathy. This chain connects TRBV11-2 to TRBJ2-1; a weak D match, TRBD2 (6 bases). Sequenced material: blood. The CDR3: CASSLAGVGYNEQFF. The CDR3 DNA sequence: TGTGCCAGCAGCTTAGCGGGAGTAGGTTATAATGAGCAGTTCTTC. Variable domain in full (rest from reference TRBV11-2 and TRBJ2-1): EAGVAQSPRYKIIEKRQSVAFWCNPISGHATLYWYQQILGQGPKLLIQFQNNGVVDDSQLPKDRFSAERLKGVDSTLKIQPAKLEDSAVYLCASSLAGVGYNEQFFGPGTRLTVL.